This is a list of T cell receptor beta chains from one sample in a study of metastatic and nonmetastatic thyroid tumors. Through MiXCR, TCRdb re-clonotyped the PCR reads. This table has thousands of clones, more than 35% appearing once. The sequenced sample was adjacent normal tissue. The source is a female donor with papillary thyroid cancer or a benign thyroid nodule (not recorded which). Some clones in this sample may be carry-over from other donors' samples. The conserved cysteine and the conserved F or W are not part of the CDR3 here. The D gene is left open where the match is weak. Rows may omit the clone size; those that give it use once, few, many or a size class.

j_gene | d_gene | abundance | v_gene | CDR3aa
TRBJ2-3 | NA | NA | TRBV30 | AWSAGTGNTDTQY
TRBJ2-6 | NA | once | TRBV9 | ASSETPDSGANVLT
TRBJ2-7 | TRBD1 | NA | TRBV28 | ASSLDRDEQY
TRBJ2-7 | TRBD2 | large | TRBV28 | ASTLGGVEQTYEQY
TRBJ1-5 | NA | NA | TRBV13 | ASTLSTGNPNAHAINQPQH
TRBJ2-1 | NA | NA | TRBV7-3 | ASSLSQGNGNEQF
TRBJ2-5 | NA | NA | TRBV6-2/TRBV6-3 | ASSYSFGQIDTQY
TRBJ1-5 | NA | NA | TRBV5-5 | ASSLSTPRNQPQH
TRBJ1-4 | NA | NA | TRBV6-5 | ASSYAEGRTAPTNEKLF
TRBJ2-7 | TRBD1 | NA | TRBV20-1 | SARHRTGTIEQY
TRBJ2-7 | NA | NA | TRBV7-9 | ASSLAQKDEQY
TRBJ2-2 | NA | NA | TRBV11-3 | ASSSRRSHTGELF
TRBJ2-1 | TRBD2 | few | TRBV12-3/TRBV12-4 | ASSLETSGEQF